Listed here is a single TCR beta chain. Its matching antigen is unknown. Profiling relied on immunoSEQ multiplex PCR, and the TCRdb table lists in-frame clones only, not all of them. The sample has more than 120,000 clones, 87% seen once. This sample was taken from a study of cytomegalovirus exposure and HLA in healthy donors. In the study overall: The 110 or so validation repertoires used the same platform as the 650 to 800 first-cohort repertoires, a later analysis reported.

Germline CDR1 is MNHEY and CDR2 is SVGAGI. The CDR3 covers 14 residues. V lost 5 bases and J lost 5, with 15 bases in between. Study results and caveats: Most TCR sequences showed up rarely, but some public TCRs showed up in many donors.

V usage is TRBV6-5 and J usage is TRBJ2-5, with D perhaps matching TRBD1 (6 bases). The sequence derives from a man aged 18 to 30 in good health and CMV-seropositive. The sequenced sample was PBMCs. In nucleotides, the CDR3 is TGTGCCAGCAGTCGCCCAGGGGTGGGGGAGACCCAGTACTTC. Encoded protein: CASSRPGVGETQYF.